This is a list of T cell receptor beta chains from one sample in a study of T cell repertoires in cytomegalovirus infection. TCRdb re-derived calls from the reads in MiXCR, one entry per CDR3 protein. This table has roughly 600,000 distinct CDR3 sequences, 20% to 30% appearing once. The sample comprised CD8+ T cells from PBMCs. The receptor source for this set is a human donor in good health (CMV status not recorded). Some clones in this sample may be carry-over from other donors' samples. Both conserved end residues are part of each CDR3. The D gene is left open where the match is weak. Some rows mark clone size as missing; the rest say once, few, many or name a class of expanded clone.

>NA|TRBJ1-2|TRBV5-1|TRBD1
CASSWTGGNGYTF
TGCGCCAGCAGCTGGACAGGGGGCAATGGCTACACCTTC
>many|TRBJ1-4|TRBV4-1|NA
CASRKLGGEKLFF
TGCGCCAGCAGGAAATTAGGTGGGGAAAAACTGTTTTTT
>NA|TRBJ2-5|TRBV7-4|NA
CASSAPGAEETQYF
TGTGCCAGCAGCGCCCCGGGGGCAGAGGAGACCCAGTACTTC
>many|TRBJ1-5|TRBV7-6|NA
CASSPGQGPYSNQPQHF
TGTGCCAGCAGCCCTGGGCAGGGCCCTTATAGCAATCAGCCCCAGCATTTT
>NA|TRBJ1-1|TRBV29-1|NA
CSALGQRDTEAFF
TGCAGCGCTCTTGGACAGCGAGACACTGAAGCTTTCTTT
>few|TRBJ2-5|TRBV7-9|NA
CATQKGETQYF
TGTGCCACTCAAAAAGGAGAGACCCAGTACTTC
>few|TRBJ1-1|TRBV9|NA
CASSVGRRMNTEAFF
TGTGCCAGCAGCGTAGGTCGCAGGATGAACACTGAAGCTTTCTTT
>few|TRBJ1-6|TRBV7-6|TRBD1
CASSKDRGGSPLHF
TGTGCCAGCAGCAAGGACAGGGGAGGTTCACCCCTCCACTTT
>few|TRBJ2-7|TRBV29-1|NA
CSVERGYEQYF
TGCAGCGTTGAGAGGGGCTACGAGCAGTACTTC
>NA|TRBJ2-2|TRBV4-3|NA
CASSRKTENTGELFF
TGCGCCAGCAGCCGAAAGACAGAGAACACCGGGGAGCTGTTTTTT